This entry concerns a single T cell receptor (beta chain). Its antigen remains unidentified. No base quality information exists; no much larger clone differs at one position. This record belongs to a study of blood T cell repertoires in COVID-19 (dated by TCRdb to 2018 to 2021). Study-level background: The collaborator samples originated in the United States, Italy and Spain and spanned the acute and convalescent phases of COVID-19. Where available, HLA class I and class II types were taken from metadata supplied by the sample provider and were not determined by assay-based typing. Samples were obtained from the ongoing ImmuneRACE study (first 160 participants) and from roughly 1,300 subjects provided by 6 global collaborators. The prospective study material was composed of cDNA or gDNA derived from T cells, B-cell-depleted T cells, or PBMCs. Nearly every sample came with metadata listing a de-identified subject ID, COVID-19 status, age in years and sex. Deeply sampled blood TCRbeta repertoires from subjects exposed to, actively infected with, or recovered from COVID-19 were included in the dataset. The repertoires were released in a freely available public database meant as a resource for research on the immune response to SARS-CoV-2.

Paper-wide results and their limitations: The quantity of clinical and demographic metadata differed by source and by participant and was supplied without curation.

The CDR3 measures 13 amino acids from cysteine to phenylalanine. Of all the DNA, just the CDR3 is kept, 39 bases in frame from base 1. From V the trimming removes 3 bases and from J it removes 6 bases, while the gene matches leave 2 bases of the junction unaccounted for. CDR1 is given as DFQATT and CDR2 as SNEGSKA, both from the germline V gene (reference sequence). Participants in the prospective study were aged about 18 to 90 years, lived in approximately 26 United States geographic areas, and enrolled through a virtual design. To assign participants to cohorts, the prospective study relied on clinical history that participants themselves reported in a screening survey and a study questionnaire. Recovered participants in ImmuneRACE Cohort 3 were defined by two consecutive negative NP/OP PCR tests, clearance by a healthcare professional, or resolution of symptoms. Each participant in the prospective study had whole blood, serum and a nasopharyngeal or oropharyngeal swab collected by mobile phlebotomists. Additional blood draws and questionnaires over an approximately 2-month period could optionally be provided by prospective study participants. Blood samples from the prospective study were shipped frozen or at room temperature prior to DNA extraction.

The immunoSEQ Assay, a bias-controlled multiplex PCR, was used to amplify TCRbeta CDR3 regions from genomic DNA. Per the authors' processing: The number of nucleated cells in each sample was estimated by amplification of reference gene primers within the assay. Sequence reads were collapsed and filtered to measure the absolute abundance of every unique TCRbeta CDR3 rearrangement. Productive Simpson clonality was computed per sample as the square root of Simpson's diversity index over productive rearrangements. Entries here come from immuneACCESS through TCRdb and include only in-frame sequences with V and J called. Some clones fail to appear in such tables; in the studies checked, an unresolved V gene covers under half of the shortfall, and the cause of the remainder is unknown. For V, J and clone size, that table is used; D and trimming come from the DNA. For this sample there are a few hundred thousand clones; approximately 85% appear just once. More than 2% of the sample is taken by the ten largest.

The specimen was PBMCs or T cells enriched from blood (not recorded which). The source of this sequence is a man aged 30-40 years who had recovered from COVID-19. In this chain, TRBV20-1 is recombined with TRBJ2-3; TRBD2 lines up with 11 middle nucleotides. The DNA is as follows: TGCAGTGCTAGTCTAGCGGGGGGCGATACGCAGTATTTT. This encodes CSASLAGGDTQYF.